This T cell receptor (beta chain) emerged from a study of blood T cell repertoires in COVID-19. As for the study in general: There were acute and convalescent COVID-19 samples, and they came from the United States, Italy and Spain.

As originally analysed: How many nucleated cells were present was estimated from reference gene primer amplification. Method: immunoSEQ multiplex PCR; TCRdb's copy keeps in-frame clones and lacks some. That table is the source of V, J and clone size, and D and trimming were worked out from the DNA. Among approximately 330,000 clones listed, 87% were seen once. Germline-derived CDR1 and CDR2 are SGHNT and YYREEE (reference sequence). The CDR3 has 15 residues. V shed 0 bases and J 8 bases; nucleotides not matched to a gene: 7. This clonotype originated in a man in his thirties or forties with COVID-19, enrolled during active disease. What was sequenced was peripheral blood. The rearrangement uses TRBV5-4 and TRBJ2-3; 9 nucleotides match TRBD1. The CDR3 region is CASSLVGTGSPTQYF. The CDR3 coding sequence is TGTGCCAGCAGCTTGGTAGGGACAGGGAGCCCTACGCAGTATTTT.